This T cell receptor beta chain was identified in a study of blood T cell repertoires in COVID-19. Methods used by the authors: Cell counts per sample came from amplifying reference gene primers. Generated by immunoSEQ multiplex PCR, the TCRdb table keeps only in-frame clones and is missing some. The V and J calls and clone size were taken over from that table, and D and trimming were inferred from the DNA. This sample yields under 250,000 clones, of which around nine tenths are seen a single time; 5.5% to 9% belongs to the top ten. Germline assignment: CDR1 LNHDA and CDR2 SQIVND (reference sequence). The junction had 5 bases not matched to a gene; V was cut back by 0 bases and J by 6 bases. The CDR3 has 16 residues.

The sequenced sample was peripheral blood. This clonotype was obtained from an older woman with active or convalescent COVID-19. This sequence joins TRBV19 and TRBJ2-2, with 9 bases lining up with TRBD2. The CDR3 DNA reads TGTGCCAGTAGTATAGAAGCGGGGGGTCAGGCCGGGGAGCTGTTTTTT. This gives the protein CASSIEAGGQAGELFF.